The entry that follows covers one TCR beta chain sequence. TCRdb reanalysed the 5' RACE reads using MiXCR and keeps one entry per CDR3 protein. The profile shows approximately 65,000 distinct CDR3 sequences, over 4% of them singletons. The data stem from a study of neurological immune-mediated disorders. The CDR3 is made up of 15 amino acids. The germline CDR1 and CDR2 sequences are LNHDA and SQIVND (reference sequence). Trimming shortened V by 5 bases and J by 4 bases, and 12 bases separated the two germline ends. The rearrangement links TRBV19 to TRBJ2-6; D is unclear. The TCR was taken from a human donor with multiple sclerosis. The donor label of this sample is uncertain. Material: PBMCs. The CDR3 nucleotides read TGTGCCAGTAGTTCCCCGAATTACGGGGCCAACGTCCTGACTTTC. Amino acid sequence: CASSSPNYGANVLTF. The full variable domain, its missing parts supplied by reference TRBV19 and TRBJ2-6, is DGGITQSPKYLFRKEGQNVTLSCEQNLNHDAMYWYRQDPGQGLRLIYYSQIVNDFQKGDIAEGYSVSREKKESFPLTVTSAQKNPTAFYLCASSSPNYGANVLTFGAGSRLTVL.